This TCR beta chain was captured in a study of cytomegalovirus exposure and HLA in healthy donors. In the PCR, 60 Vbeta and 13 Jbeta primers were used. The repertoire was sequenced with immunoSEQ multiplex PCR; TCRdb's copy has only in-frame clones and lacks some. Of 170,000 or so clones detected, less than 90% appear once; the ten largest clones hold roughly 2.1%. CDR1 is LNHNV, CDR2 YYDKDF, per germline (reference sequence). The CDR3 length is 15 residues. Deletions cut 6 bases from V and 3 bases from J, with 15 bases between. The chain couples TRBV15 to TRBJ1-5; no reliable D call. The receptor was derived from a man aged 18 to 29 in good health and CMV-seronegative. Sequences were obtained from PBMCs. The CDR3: CATRDGSLNNQPQHF. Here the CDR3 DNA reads TGTGCCACCAGAGACGGGTCCCTGAACAATCAGCCCCAGCATTTT. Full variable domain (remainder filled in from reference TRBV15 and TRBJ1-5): DAMVIQNPRYQVTQFGKPVTLSCSQTLNHNVMYWYQQKSSQAPKLLFHYYDKDFNNEADTPDNFQSRRPNTSFCFLDIRSPGLGDTAMYLCATRDGSLNNQPQHFGDGTRLSIL.